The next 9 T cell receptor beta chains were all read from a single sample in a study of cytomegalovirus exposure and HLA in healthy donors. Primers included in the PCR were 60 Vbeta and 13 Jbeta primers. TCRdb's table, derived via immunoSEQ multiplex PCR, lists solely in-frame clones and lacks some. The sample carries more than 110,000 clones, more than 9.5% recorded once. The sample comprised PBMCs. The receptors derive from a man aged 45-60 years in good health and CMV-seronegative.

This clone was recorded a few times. CDR3 protein: CASSVRPSGGFSYNEQFF. In nucleotides, the CDR3 is TGTGCCAGCAGCGTTCGCCCTAGCGGGGGGTTTTCCTACAATGAGCAGTTCTTC. The chain is built from TRBV9 and TRBJ2-1; 11 nucleotides line up with TRBD2. The CDR3 loop spans 18 amino acids. The germline CDR1 and CDR2 sequences are SGDLS and YYNGEE. V was clipped by 2 bases and J by 1 base; unmatched bases: 8.

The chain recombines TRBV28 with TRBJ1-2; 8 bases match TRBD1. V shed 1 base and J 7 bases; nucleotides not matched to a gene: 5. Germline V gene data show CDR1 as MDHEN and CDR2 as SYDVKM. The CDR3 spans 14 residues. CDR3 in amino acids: CASSLSTGVRGYTF. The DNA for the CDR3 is TGTGCCAGCAGTTTATCGACAGGGGTTCGTGGCTACACCTTC.

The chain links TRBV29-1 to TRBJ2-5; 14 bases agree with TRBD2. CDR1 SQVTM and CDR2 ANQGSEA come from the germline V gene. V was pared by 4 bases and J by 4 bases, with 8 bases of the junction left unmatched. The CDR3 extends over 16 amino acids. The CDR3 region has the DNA TGCAGCGTTGCAAGACTAGCGGGAGGGGTAAGAGAGACCCAGTACTTC. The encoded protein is CSVARLAGGVRETQYF.

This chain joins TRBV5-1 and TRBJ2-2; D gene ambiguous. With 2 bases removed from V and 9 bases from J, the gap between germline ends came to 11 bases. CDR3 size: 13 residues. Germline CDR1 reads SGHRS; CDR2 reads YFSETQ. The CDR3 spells CASSFSLPRELFF. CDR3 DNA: TGCGCCAGCAGCTTTAGTCTCCCTCGGGAGCTGTTTTTT.

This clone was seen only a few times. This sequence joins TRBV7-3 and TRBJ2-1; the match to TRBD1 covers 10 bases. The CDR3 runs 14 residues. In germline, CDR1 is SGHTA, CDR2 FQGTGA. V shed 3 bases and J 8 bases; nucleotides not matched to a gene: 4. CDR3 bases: TGTGCCAGCAGCTTGGGACAGGGGCGGGATGAGCAGTTCTTC. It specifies CASSLGQGRDEQFF.

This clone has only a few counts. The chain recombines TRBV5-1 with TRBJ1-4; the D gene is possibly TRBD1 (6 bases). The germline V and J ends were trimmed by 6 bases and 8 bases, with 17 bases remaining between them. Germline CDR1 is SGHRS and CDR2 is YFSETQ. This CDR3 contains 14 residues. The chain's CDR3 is CASNVGGGDEKLFF. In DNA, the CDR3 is TGCGCCAGCAACGTAGGAGGGGGGGACGAAAAACTGTTTTTT.

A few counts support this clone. CDR3 nucleotides: TGCGCCAGCAGCGGGAGGGGGACCTCCTACGAGCAGTACTTC. This codes for CASSGRGTSYEQYF. The V call is TRBV5-1, the J call TRBJ2-7; D is possibly TRBD2 (7 bases). There are 14 residues in the CDR3. V shed 4 bases and J shed 0 bases, with 11 bases lying between them. Germline CDR1 and CDR2: SGHRS and YFSETQ.

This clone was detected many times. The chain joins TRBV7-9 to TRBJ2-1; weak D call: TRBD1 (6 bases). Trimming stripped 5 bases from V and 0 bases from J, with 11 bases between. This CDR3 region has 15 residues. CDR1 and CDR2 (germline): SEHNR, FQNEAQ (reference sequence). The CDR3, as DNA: TGTGCCAGCAGCCTACAGGGCAGCTCCTACAATGAGCAGTTCTTC. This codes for CASSLQGSSYNEQFF.

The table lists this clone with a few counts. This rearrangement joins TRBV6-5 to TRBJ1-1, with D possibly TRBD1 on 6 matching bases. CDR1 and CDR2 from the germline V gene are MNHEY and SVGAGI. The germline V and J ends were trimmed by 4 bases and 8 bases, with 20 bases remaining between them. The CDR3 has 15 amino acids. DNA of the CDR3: TGTGCCAGCAGTTCTCGATTCCCACTCAGGGGCGAAGCTTTCTTT. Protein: CASSSRFPLRGEAFF.